A selection of T cell receptor beta chains follows, all from one sample in a study of regulatory T cells in long-lasting Graves disease. MiXCR, run by TCRdb on the multiplex PCR reads, gives a single entry per CDR3 protein. The sample contains 550,000 or so distinct CDR3 sequences, about 11% of which appear only once. These records were also assigned to another study, of T cells in Graves' hyperthyroidism and ophthalmopathy.

The sample here was peripheral blood mononuclear cells (PBMCs), taken at new diagnosis, from a patient treated with antithyroid drugs. All receptors derive from a woman aged 25 to 39 with Graves disease. The CDR3 runs from the conserved cysteine through the conserved F or W. A D gene is named only where the DNA matches it firmly. Clone size, where shown, is once, few, many, or a class for clones that have expanded.

d_call: TRBD1
j_call: TRBJ1-2
v_call: TRBV7-9
clone_size: few
cdr3_nt: TGTGCCAGCAGCACGCCCGGGACAGGGGATTCCTATGGCTACACCTTC
cdr3_aa: CASSTPGTGDSYGYTF

d_call: -
j_call: TRBJ1-2
v_call: TRBV25-1
clone_size: -
cdr3_nt: TGTGCCAGCAGTGAGCATGACAGCTACTATGGCTACACCTTC
cdr3_aa: CASSEHDSYYGYTF

d_call: -
j_call: TRBJ1-5
v_call: TRBV10-1
clone_size: many
cdr3_nt: TGCGCCAGCAGTGAGGGGACACCGAATCAGCCCCAGCATTTT
cdr3_aa: CASSEGTPNQPQHF

d_call: TRBD2
j_call: TRBJ2-7
v_call: TRBV20-1
clone_size: -
cdr3_nt: TGCAGTGCTAATAGCGGGGAGTACTACGAGCAGTACTTC
cdr3_aa: CSANSGEYYEQYF

d_call: TRBD2
j_call: TRBJ2-3
v_call: TRBV29-1
clone_size: many
cdr3_nt: TGCAGCGTTGAATATGCGGGAGAAGCCACAGATACGCAGTATTTT
cdr3_aa: CSVEYAGEATDTQYF

d_call: -
j_call: TRBJ2-1
v_call: TRBV3-1
clone_size: many
cdr3_nt: TGTGCCAGCAGCCAACAGACTACCTCCCTGGGAGGTGAGCAGTTCTTC
cdr3_aa: CASSQQTTSLGGEQFF

d_call: TRBD1
j_call: TRBJ1-2
v_call: TRBV20-1
clone_size: many
cdr3_nt: TGCAGTGCTAGAGTCGTCGGGACAGCGACGAACTATGGCTACACCTTC
cdr3_aa: CSARVVGTATNYGYTF

d_call: TRBD1
j_call: TRBJ2-2
v_call: TRBV10-2
clone_size: few
cdr3_nt: TGCGCCAGCACCCAACAGGGGGCGAGCACCGGGGAGCTGTTTTTT
cdr3_aa: CASTQQGASTGELFF

d_call: -
j_call: TRBJ1-5
v_call: TRBV5-6
clone_size: many
cdr3_nt: TGTGCCAGCAGCGTGGGATACAATCAGCCCCAGCATTTT
cdr3_aa: CASSVGYNQPQHF

d_call: -
j_call: TRBJ1-3
v_call: TRBV12-3/TRBV12-4
clone_size: many
cdr3_nt: TGTGCCAGCAGTTTGGGGGGGATAGGAGACACCATATATTTT
cdr3_aa: CASSLGGIGDTIYF

d_call: -
j_call: TRBJ2-2
v_call: TRBV18
clone_size: many
cdr3_nt: TGTGCCAGCTCACCACTTACCGGGAGTGCCGGGGAGCTGTTTTTT
cdr3_aa: CASSPLTGSAGELFF

d_call: -
j_call: TRBJ2-1
v_call: TRBV20-1
clone_size: -
cdr3_nt: TGCAGTGCTAGCGACCGGGGAATCGCCTACGAGCAGTTCTTC
cdr3_aa: CSASDRGIAYEQFF

d_call: -
j_call: TRBJ1-5
v_call: TRBV6-1
clone_size: many
cdr3_nt: TGTGCCAGCAGCCACCCACCTATTCAGCCCCAGCATTTT
cdr3_aa: CASSHPPIQPQHF

d_call: TRBD2
j_call: TRBJ2-3
v_call: TRBV12-3/TRBV12-4
clone_size: many
cdr3_nt: TGTGCCAGCAGTTTAGGCGGGAGTAGGGCAGATACGCAGTATTTT
cdr3_aa: CASSLGGSRADTQYF

d_call: TRBD2
j_call: TRBJ2-2
v_call: TRBV6-2/TRBV6-3
clone_size: few
cdr3_nt: TGTGCCAGCAGCTGGCGAGGGTTGACGGGACTAGCGGGAGGCAACACCGGGGAGCTGTTTTTT
cdr3_aa: CASSWRGLTGLAGGNTGELFF

d_call: TRBD2
j_call: TRBJ2-1
v_call: TRBV2
clone_size: -
cdr3_nt: TGTGCCAGCATGAGGACTAGCGGGGGGTACAATGAGCAGTTCTTC
cdr3_aa: CASMRTSGGYNEQFF

d_call: -
j_call: TRBJ1-1
v_call: TRBV11-3
clone_size: many
cdr3_nt: TGTGCCAGCAGCTTAGTTAGGACGGAAAGTGAAGCTTTCTTT
cdr3_aa: CASSLVRTESEAFF

d_call: TRBD2
j_call: TRBJ2-1
v_call: TRBV12-3/TRBV12-4
clone_size: many
cdr3_nt: TGTGCCAGCAGTTTGCGGGAGACCCACAATGAGCAGTTCTTC
cdr3_aa: CASSLRETHNEQFF

d_call: -
j_call: TRBJ2-1
v_call: TRBV18
clone_size: many
cdr3_nt: TGTGCCAGCTCACGTGGACTCGAGCGGAGTTTAGAGCAGTTCTTC
cdr3_aa: CASSRGLERSLEQFF

d_call: TRBD2
j_call: TRBJ2-1
v_call: TRBV28
clone_size: many
cdr3_nt: TGTGCCAGCAGGCCCAGTTTAGGATCAGGACTAGCTACTGAGCAGTTCTTC
cdr3_aa: CASRPSLGSGLATEQFF

d_call: -
j_call: TRBJ1-1
v_call: TRBV19
clone_size: -
cdr3_nt: TGTGCCAGTAGTACGACCCGCCTGATGAACACTGAAGCTTTCTTT
cdr3_aa: CASSTTRLMNTEAFF

d_call: -
j_call: TRBJ1-4
v_call: TRBV11-2
clone_size: many
cdr3_nt: TGTGCCAGCAGCTCCTGGGCCGGGATTAATGAAAAACTGTTTTTT
cdr3_aa: CASSSWAGINEKLFF

d_call: -
j_call: TRBJ1-4
v_call: TRBV28
clone_size: few
cdr3_nt: TGTGCCAGCACCCTACCGACAACTAATGAAAAACTGTTTTTT
cdr3_aa: CASTLPTTNEKLFF

d_call: -
j_call: TRBJ2-7
v_call: TRBV6-5
clone_size: -
cdr3_nt: TGTGCCAGCCGTTACAGTCCGGGAGAATCCTACGAGCAGTACTTC
cdr3_aa: CASRYSPGESYEQYF

d_call: -
j_call: TRBJ1-2
v_call: TRBV9
clone_size: many
cdr3_nt: TGTGCCAGCAGCGCAAGAAGTGCCTATGGCTACACCTTC
cdr3_aa: CASSARSAYGYTF

d_call: -
j_call: TRBJ1-6
v_call: TRBV9
clone_size: -
cdr3_nt: TGTGCCAGCAGCGTAGATGGGGGCGCGGGTTCACCCCTCCACTTT
cdr3_aa: CASSVDGGAGSPLHF

d_call: TRBD1
j_call: TRBJ2-3
v_call: TRBV19
clone_size: few
cdr3_nt: TGTGCCAGTAGTATAGATGGACAGGGCCCAGATACGCAGTATTTT
cdr3_aa: CASSIDGQGPDTQYF

d_call: TRBD2
j_call: TRBJ2-1
v_call: TRBV12-5
clone_size: many
cdr3_nt: TGTGCTAGTGCCCACCGGACGGGAGGTTGGGGTGAGCAGTTCTTC
cdr3_aa: CASAHRTGGWGEQFF

d_call: TRBD1
j_call: TRBJ2-1
v_call: TRBV6-5
clone_size: many
cdr3_nt: TGTGCCAGCAGTTCCGGACAGGGCCTCTCCTACAATGAGCAGTTCTTC
cdr3_aa: CASSSGQGLSYNEQFF

d_call: -
j_call: TRBJ1-5
v_call: TRBV10-2
clone_size: many
cdr3_nt: TGCGCCAGCAGTGAGTCCGCCCGTAGCAATCAGCCCCAGCATTTT
cdr3_aa: CASSESARSNQPQHF

d_call: TRBD1
j_call: TRBJ1-4
v_call: TRBV20-1
clone_size: many
cdr3_nt: TGCAGTGCTATCAACAGGGGTGGGACCGAAAAACTGTTTTTT
cdr3_aa: CSAINRGGTEKLFF

d_call: -
j_call: TRBJ2-5
v_call: TRBV20-1
clone_size: -
cdr3_nt: TGCAGTGCTAGAGTTTGGCAAGAGACCCAGTACTTC
cdr3_aa: CSARVWQETQYF

d_call: -
j_call: TRBJ2-7
v_call: TRBV20-1
clone_size: many
cdr3_nt: TGCAGTGGCGGGGACTCCTACGAGCAGTACTTC
cdr3_aa: CSGGDSYEQYF

d_call: -
j_call: TRBJ2-1
v_call: TRBV6-1
clone_size: few
cdr3_nt: TGTGCCAGCAGACCCGGGGGGCGGAATGAGCAGTTCTTC
cdr3_aa: CASRPGGRNEQFF

d_call: -
j_call: TRBJ1-4
v_call: TRBV6-5
clone_size: many
cdr3_nt: TGTGCCAGCAGTTCCCTGGGTACATTCGACGGTAATGAAAAACTGTTTTTT
cdr3_aa: CASSSLGTFDGNEKLFF